The 20 T cell receptor beta chains below come from one sample, sequenced in a study of OX40 agonist ivuxolimab in advanced cancers. Clones were read by immunoSEQ multiplex PCR, and TCRdb kept only the in-frame ones, dropping some. The table includes tens of thousands of clones, 87% detected once. This material consisted of CD4+ or CD8+ T cells sorted from blood, taken in a trial of the OX40 agonist ivuxolimab. All receptors come from an adult with an advanced solid tumor such as melanoma, head and neck, liver or kidney cancer.

The chain carries TRBV2 and TRBJ1-5; TRBD1 is a possible D gene (5 bases). CDR1 and CDR2 from the germline V gene are SNHLY and FYNNEI. V lost 4 bases, J lost 4 bases, and 11 bases lay in between. This CDR3 comprises 14 residues. The CDR3 DNA reads as TGTGCCAGCAGTGGACAGCGGACTAATCAGCCCCAGCATTTT. Protein product: CASSGQRTNQPQHF.

The V and J genes are TRBV28 and TRBJ2-7; tentatively, D is TRBD2 (6 bases). The CDR3 has 14 amino acids. V lost 2 bases, J lost 3 bases, and 11 bases lay in between. Looked up from germline, CDR1 is MDHEN and CDR2 is SYDVKM. The CDR3 loop reads CASSLGGGIYEQYF. The CDR3 coding sequence is TGTGCCAGCAGTTTAGGCGGCGGGATCTACGAGCAGTACTTC.

The chain carries TRBV18 and TRBJ2-1; maybe TRBD1 (6 bases). Germline CDR1 and CDR2: KGHSH and LQKENI. This CDR3 has 15 amino acids. The germline V and J ends were trimmed by 5 bases and 6 bases, with 17 bases remaining between them. As DNA, the CDR3 is TGTGCCAGCTCAGCGGAACAGGGAGCATCCAATGAGCAGTTCTTC. Encoded protein: CASSAEQGASNEQFF.

The rearrangement uses TRBV10-3 and TRBJ2-5; TRBD2 matches 7 bases. From germline, CDR1 is ENHRY and CDR2 SYGVKD. The V and J ends lost 9 bases and 3 bases, in that order; junction bases with no gene match: 4. This CDR3 contains 12 residues. This chain's CDR3 is CAIWGGEETQYF. The CDR3 DNA follows: TGTGCCATATGGGGGGGTGAAGAGACCCAGTACTTC.

The rearrangement links TRBV28 to TRBJ1-1; D might be TRBD1 (5 bases). CDR1 is MDHEN, CDR2 SYDVKM, per germline. V lost 5 bases and J 4 bases, leaving 11 bases between the germline ends. The CDR3 runs to 13 residues. The CDR3 loop is CASSRTGFTEAFF. Here the CDR3 DNA reads TGTGCCAGCAGTAGAACAGGATTCACTGAAGCTTTCTTT.

This clone has only one observation. This sequence joins TRBV19 and TRBJ1-2; no clear D. CDR3 size: 14 residues. V lost 0 bases and J 5 bases, leaving 10 bases between the germline ends. The germline gives CDR1 LNHDA, CDR2 SQIVND (reference sequence). The CDR3 region is CASSIDYSPYGYTF. In nucleotides, the CDR3 is TGTGCCAGTAGTATAGACTACAGTCCTTATGGCTACACCTTC. The full variable domain, its missing parts supplied by reference TRBV19 and TRBJ1-2, is DGGITQSPKYLFRKEGQNVTLSCEQNLNHDAMYWYRQDPGQGLRLIYYSQIVNDFQKGDIAEGYSVSREKKESFPLTVTSAQKNPTAFYLCASSIDYSPYGYTFGSGTRLTVV.

The chain uses TRBV19 and TRBJ2-2, with D perhaps TRBD1 (5 bases). The length of the CDR3 is 15 residues. V was shortened by 7 bases and J by 1 base, with 13 bases between the two germline ends. CDR1 and CDR2 (germline): LNHDA, SQIVND (reference sequence). This CDR3 is CASTVGHQNTGELFF. The CDR3 DNA is TGTGCCAGTACGGTAGGACACCAGAACACCGGGGAGCTGTTTTTT.

The genes are TRBV28 and TRBJ1-5; D may be TRBD1 (6 bases). The V gene's germline CDR1 is MDHEN and CDR2 SYDVKM. The CDR3 is made up of 15 amino acids. V shed 6 bases and J shed 2 bases, with 14 bases lying between them. CDR3 sequence: CASRPPGAGNQPQHF. The CDR3 bases are TGTGCCAGCAGACCTCCGGGGGCTGGCAATCAGCCCCAGCATTTT. The complete variable domain, with remaining parts taken from reference TRBV28 and TRBJ1-5, reads DVKVTQSSRYLVKRTGEKVFLECVQDMDHENMFWYRQDPGLGLRLIYFSYDVKMKEKGDIPEGYSVSREKKERFSLILESASTNQTSMYLCASRPPGAGNQPQHFGDGTRLSIL.

This chain connects TRBV5-1 to TRBJ2-5, with TRBD1 matching 9 bases. The V and J ends lost 4 bases and 5 bases, in that order; junction bases with no gene match: 9. The CDR3 is 15 residues long. The germline V gene encodes CDR1 SGHRS and CDR2 YFSETQ. CDR3 DNA sequence: TGCGCCAGCAGCGTGCTACAGGGGGCGGGGGAGACCCAGTACTTC. Translation: CASSVLQGAGETQYF.

The chain couples TRBV28 to TRBJ2-7, with 10 bases aligning to TRBD1. The junction had 7 bases not matched to a gene; V was cut back by 6 bases and J by 2 bases. The CDR3 has 15 residues. Germline CDR1 is MDHEN and CDR2 is SYDVKM. The CDR3 sequence is CASRGTGTGAYEQYF. CDR3 DNA: TGTGCCAGCAGAGGAACCGGGACAGGGGCCTACGAGCAGTACTTC.

The chain joins TRBV28 to TRBJ2-2; the match to TRBD2 covers 7 bases. The V gene's germline CDR1 is MDHEN and CDR2 SYDVKM. The CDR3 sequence is 15 residues long. V gave up 5 bases and J gave up 4 bases; unmatched junction bases: 7. The CDR3 loop reads CASSAWSGGTGELFF. In DNA, the CDR3 is TGTGCCAGCAGTGCGTGGTCGGGGGGCACCGGGGAGCTGTTTTTT. The complete variable domain, with remaining parts taken from reference TRBV28 and TRBJ2-2, reads DVKVTQSSRYLVKRTGEKVFLECVQDMDHENMFWYRQDPGLGLRLIYFSYDVKMKEKGDIPEGYSVSREKKERFSLILESASTNQTSMYLCASSAWSGGTGELFFGEGSRLTVL.

The genes are TRBV6-5 and TRBJ1-2; perhaps TRBD1 as D (6 bases). The V gene's germline CDR1 is MNHEY and CDR2 SVGAGI. V was cut by 2 bases and J by 5 bases, with 12 bases left in between. This CDR3 spans 14 amino acids. The CDR3 DNA reads TGTGCCAGCAGTTACACTGGACAGCTGTATGGCTACACCTTC. Its protein product is CASSYTGQLYGYTF.

Here the CDR3 DNA reads TGTGCCAGCAGTTTATCCTCGTCGGCCCAAGAGACCCAGTACTTC. Amino acid sequence: CASSLSSSAQETQYF. The chain employs TRBV27 and TRBJ2-5; D is undetermined. This CDR3 is 15 amino acids long. V dropped 0 bases and J dropped 1 base, with 9 bases sitting between them. Germline CDR1 MNHEY, CDR2 SMNVEV (reference sequence).

This chain connects TRBV11-3 to TRBJ2-2; D is undetermined. Trimming removed 1 base from V and 2 bases from J, with 8 bases in between. CDR1 and CDR2 from the germline V gene are SGHNT and YENEEA. The CDR3 has 15 amino acids. CDR3 sequence reads: CASSLAGPNTGELFF. CDR3 in DNA: TGTGCCAGCAGCTTAGCCGGGCCTAACACCGGGGAGCTGTTTTTT.

The chain employs TRBV5-1 and TRBJ2-7; the D is unclear. The length of the CDR3 is 13 residues. The V gene lost 1 base and the J gene lost 3 bases, with 8 bases spanning the gap. Germline V gene lookup returns CDR1 SGHRS and CDR2 YFSETQ. The CDR3 reads CASSLSNGYEQYF. Here the CDR3 DNA reads TGCGCCAGCAGCTTGAGTAACGGCTACGAGCAGTACTTC.

In its sample, this clone was seen a few times. The gene calls are TRBV28 and TRBJ1-1; D not resolved. V was shortened by 4 bases and J by 0 bases, with 6 bases between the two germline ends. Germline V gene sequence: CDR1 MDHEN, CDR2 SYDVKM. This CDR3 comprises 13 residues. The CDR3 nucleotides are TGTGCCAGCAGTTCCGTAATGAACACTGAAGCTTTCTTT. This translates into CASSSVMNTEAFF.

This clone has more than one count but fewer than ten. The chain carries TRBV30 and TRBJ1-1; no reliable D call. The germline gives CDR1 GTSNPN, CDR2 SVGIG (reference sequence). V was cut by 0 bases and J by 10 bases, with 12 bases left in between. The CDR3 covers 12 residues. The DNA for the CDR3 is TGTGCCTGGAGTGTCATGGGGTATGGAGCTTTCTTT. Protein product: CAWSVMGYGAFF.

The CDR3 sequence is CASSLAGQGTDTQYF. The CDR3 DNA is TGTGCCAGCAGTTTGGCGGGACAGGGCACAGATACGCAGTATTTT. This chain links TRBV6-4 with TRBJ2-3; TRBD1 agrees at 8 bases. CDR1 MRHNA and CDR2 SNTAGT come from the germline V gene. The CDR3 is 15 amino acids. V lost 5 bases and J lost 1; bases outside the gene matches: 5.

The rearrangement joins TRBV11-1 to TRBJ2-1; D remains ambiguous. There are 16 residues in the CDR3. V lost 2 bases, J lost 7 bases, and 18 bases lay in between. CDR1 and CDR2 (germline): SGHAT, FQDESV (reference sequence). The CDR3 DNA is TGTGCCAGCAGCTTAATGACACAGATCGGAGCGAATGAGCAGTTCTTC. It specifies CASSLMTQIGANEQFF.

With respect to this clone: This sample includes further DNA sequences coding for the same CDR3. The V gene is TRBV5-1, the J gene TRBJ1-4, with TRBD1 matching 10 bases. The V and J ends lost 4 bases and 3 bases, in that order; junction bases with no gene match: 6. Germline CDR1 reads SGHRS; CDR2 reads YFSETQ. The CDR3 has 16 residues. In DNA form, the CDR3 reads TGCGCCAGCAGCCTGGACGGACAGGGGGCTAATGAAAAACTGTTTTTT. This translates into CASSLDGQGANEKLFF.